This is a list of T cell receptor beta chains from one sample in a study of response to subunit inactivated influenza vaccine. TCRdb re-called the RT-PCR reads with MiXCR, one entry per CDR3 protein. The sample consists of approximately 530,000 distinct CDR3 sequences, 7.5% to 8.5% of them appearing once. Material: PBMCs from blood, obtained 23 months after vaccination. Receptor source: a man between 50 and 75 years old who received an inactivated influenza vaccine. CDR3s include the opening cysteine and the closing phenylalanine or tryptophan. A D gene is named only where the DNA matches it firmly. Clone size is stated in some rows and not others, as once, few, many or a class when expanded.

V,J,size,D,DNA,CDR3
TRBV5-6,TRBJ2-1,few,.,TGTGCCAGCAGCCCAAGGACCAATTACAATGAGCAGTTCTTC,CASSPRTNYNEQFF
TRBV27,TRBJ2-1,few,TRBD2,TGTGCCAGCAGCGCCACGGTGGGGGGGGACAATGAGCAGTTCTTC,CASSATVGGDNEQFF
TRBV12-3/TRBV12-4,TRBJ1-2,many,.,TGTGCCAGCAGCATGCGGAGGGGTTGGGCTAACTATGGCTACACCTTC,CASSMRRGWANYGYTF
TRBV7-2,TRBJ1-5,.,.,TGTGCCAGCAGCTCCTTTGAACATAGCAATCAGCCCCAGCATTTT,CASSSFEHSNQPQHF
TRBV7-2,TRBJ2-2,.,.,TGTGCCAGCAGCTTAGTGGCAGAAGGGACCACCGGGGAGCTGTTTTTT,CASSLVAEGTTGELFF
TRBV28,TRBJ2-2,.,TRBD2,TGTGCCAGCAAACGTAGCGGGAGGAACACCGGGGAGCTGTTTTTT,CASKRSGRNTGELFF
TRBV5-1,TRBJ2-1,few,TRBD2,TGCGCCAGCAACCCAGCGGGAGGCTCCTACAATGAGCAGTTCTTC,CASNPAGGSYNEQFF
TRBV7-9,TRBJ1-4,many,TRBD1,TGTGCCAGCAGCTGGACAGGGATGGAAAAACTGTTTTTT,CASSWTGMEKLFF
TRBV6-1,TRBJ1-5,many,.,TGTGCCAGCAGTGCAGGTAGCAATCAGCCCCAGCATTTT,CASSAGSNQPQHF
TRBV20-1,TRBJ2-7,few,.,TGCAGTGCTAGAGATCTCGCCAGCCCGACCTACGAGCAGTACTTC,CSARDLASPTYEQYF
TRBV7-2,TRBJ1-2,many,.,TGTGCCAGCAGCTTTGAGCTTTATGGCTACACCTTC,CASSFELYGYTF
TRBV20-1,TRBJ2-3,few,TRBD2,TGCAGTGCTAGTCGTCGGCTGGCTAGCGGGACAGATACGCAGTATTTT,CSASRRLASGTDTQYF
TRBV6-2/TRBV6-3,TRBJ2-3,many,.,TGTGCCAGCAGCCAAGCAGATACGCAGTATTTT,CASSQADTQYF
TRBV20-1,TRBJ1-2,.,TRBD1,TGCAGTGCTCCCGGGACAGGTCACCTCTATGGCTACACCTTC,CSAPGTGHLYGYTF
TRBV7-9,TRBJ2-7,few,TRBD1,TGTGCCAGCAGCTCGACAGGGCGTTTCTACGAGCAGTACTTC,CASSSTGRFYEQYF
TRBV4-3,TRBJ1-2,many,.,TGCGCCAGCAGCCAAGATCGGGCAGTCGCCTATGGCTACACCTTC,CASSQDRAVAYGYTF
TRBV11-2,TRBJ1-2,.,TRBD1,TGTGCCAGCAGCTTAACAGGGGAAGGCTACACCTTC,CASSLTGEGYTF
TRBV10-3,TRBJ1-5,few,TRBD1,TGTGCCACGCAGGCCGGGACAGGCAATCAGCCCCAGCATTTT,CATQAGTGNQPQHF
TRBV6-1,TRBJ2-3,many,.,TGTGCCAGCAGTCAGAACGGACTCCTCACAGATACGCAGTATTTT,CASSQNGLLTDTQYF
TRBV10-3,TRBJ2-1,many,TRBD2,TGTGCCATCAAACCGACTAGCGGGGCCTTCTCCTACAATGAGCAGTTCTTC,CAIKPTSGAFSYNEQFF
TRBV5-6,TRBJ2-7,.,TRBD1,TGTGCCAGCAGCTTGGTCCCCGGGACAGGGCCTTTTGGGCAGTACTTC,CASSLVPGTGPFGQYF
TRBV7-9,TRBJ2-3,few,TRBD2,TGTGCCAGCAGCTTAATCGGGGGGGGCGCAGATACGCAGTATTTT,CASSLIGGGADTQYF
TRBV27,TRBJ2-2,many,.,TGTGCCAGCAGTCCTGGGTGGCAGAAGAATAAGGGGGAGCTGTTTTTT,CASSPGWQKNKGELFF
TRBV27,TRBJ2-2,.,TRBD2,TGTGCCAGCAGCGCTAGTGGGGGGGCCGGGGAGCTGTTTTTT,CASSASGGAGELFF
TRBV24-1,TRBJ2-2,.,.,TGTGCCACCAGTGATTTGCGGGGGGCGCCCCCCGGGGAGCTGTTTTTT,CATSDLRGAPPGELFF
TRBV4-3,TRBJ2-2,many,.,TGCGCCAGCAGCTCGAGTTGGGTTACCGGGGAGCTGTTTTTT,CASSSSWVTGELFF
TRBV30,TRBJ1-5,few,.,TGTGCCTGGAGTCCCCCGAACAGTCGCAATCAGCCCCAGCATTTT,CAWSPPNSRNQPQHF
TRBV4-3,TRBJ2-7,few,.,TGCGCCAGCAGCCAAGACAGACTAAGTAGCGAGCAGTACTTC,CASSQDRLSSEQYF
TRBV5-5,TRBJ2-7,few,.,TGTGCCAGCAGCTGGAGGGGGAGCGAGCAGTACTTC,CASSWRGSEQYF
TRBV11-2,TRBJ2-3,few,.,TGTGCCAGCAGCTCAGGGGCTCGCGGGAGAGCAGATACGCAGTATTTT,CASSSGARGRADTQYF
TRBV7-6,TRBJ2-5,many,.,TGTGCCAGCAGCTTGGGGGGGGGCAGAGAGACCCAGTACTTC,CASSLGGGRETQYF
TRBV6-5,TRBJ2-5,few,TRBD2,TGTGCCAGCAGACTCGGGAGGGCGTCTTCAAAGACCCAGTACTTC,CASRLGRASSKTQYF
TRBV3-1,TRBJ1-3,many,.,TGTGCCAGCAGCCAAGGCATCACCGACGGCTCTGGAAACACCATATATTTT,CASSQGITDGSGNTIYF
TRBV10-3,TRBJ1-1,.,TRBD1,TGTGCCATCAGTCCCGCGACAGGGTTCACTGAAGCTTTCTTT,CAISPATGFTEAFF
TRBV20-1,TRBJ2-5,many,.,TGCAGTGCTAGAGTTTTTCTGGGAACAGCGGAGACCCAGTACTTC,CSARVFLGTAETQYF
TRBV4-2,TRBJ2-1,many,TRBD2,TGTGCCAGCAGCCAAGTTCGGATGGGTAGCGGGAACGCCAAGGAGCAGTTCTTC,CASSQVRMGSGNAKEQFF
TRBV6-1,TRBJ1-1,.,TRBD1,TGTGCCAGCAGGATACAGGGGGGCTTGAACACTGAAGCTTTCTTT,CASRIQGGLNTEAFF
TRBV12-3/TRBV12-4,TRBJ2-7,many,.,TGTGCCAGCAGTTCGGGGCAGGCGACGAGTGAGCAGTACTTC,CASSSGQATSEQYF
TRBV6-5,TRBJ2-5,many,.,TGTGCCAGCAGTTACGTCGGGACCCAGTACTTC,CASSYVGTQYF
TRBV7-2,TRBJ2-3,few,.,TGTGCCAGCAGCCCAGCGGACCCCCCAGATACGCAGTATTTT,CASSPADPPDTQYF
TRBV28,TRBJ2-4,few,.,TGTGCCAGCAGTTTAGCCGGGACGGTCAAAAACATTCAGTACTTC,CASSLAGTVKNIQYF
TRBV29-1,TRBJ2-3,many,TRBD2,TGCAGCGTTGACGGGGGGGATACGCAGTATTTT,CSVDGGDTQYF
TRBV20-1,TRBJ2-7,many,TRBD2,TGCAGTGCCATAGAGACTAGCGGGCTTTACGAGCAGTACTTC,CSAIETSGLYEQYF
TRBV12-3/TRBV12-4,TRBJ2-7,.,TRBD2,TGTGCCAGCAGTGGCCGGGGGGAAGGCGAGCAGTACTTC,CASSGRGEGEQYF
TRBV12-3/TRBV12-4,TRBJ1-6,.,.,TGTGCCAGCAGTTTAGCGCTCGGAGGGAATTCACCCCTCCACTTT,CASSLALGGNSPLHF
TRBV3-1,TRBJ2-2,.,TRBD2,TGTGCCAGCAGCTTCGGACTAGCGGGGGAGCTGTTTTTT,CASSFGLAGELFF
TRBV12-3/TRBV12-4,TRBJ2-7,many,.,TGTGCCAGCAGCCGACAGGGACTCTCCTACGAGCAGTACTTC,CASSRQGLSYEQYF
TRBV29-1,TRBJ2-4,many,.,TGCAGCGTTGAAGATCCCCTAGCCAAAAACATTCAGTACTTC,CSVEDPLAKNIQYF
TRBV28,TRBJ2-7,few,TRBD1,TGTGCCAGCAGTTCCCCGGGACAGCCCTACGAGCAGTACTTC,CASSSPGQPYEQYF
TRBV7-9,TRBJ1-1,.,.,TGTGCCAGCAGCCAAGGGATCCGGGCCCGACGCACTGAAGCTTTCTTT,CASSQGIRARRTEAFF
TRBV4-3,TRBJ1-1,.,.,TGCGCCAGCAGCCTAGGGGGAGGAGGGCTCATGAACACTGAAGCTTTCTTT,CASSLGGGGLMNTEAFF
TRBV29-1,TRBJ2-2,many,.,TGCAGCGTTGGGGTTCTCTCGAACACCGGGGAGCTGTTTTTT,CSVGVLSNTGELFF
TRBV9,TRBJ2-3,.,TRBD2,TGTGCCAGCAGCGTGCCACTAGCGGGGGTGGATACGCAGTATTTT,CASSVPLAGVDTQYF
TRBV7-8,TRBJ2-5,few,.,TGTGCCAGCAGCTTATTAAGACAGGGAGGCCAGACCCAGTACTTC,CASSLLRQGGQTQYF
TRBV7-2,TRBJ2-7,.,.,TGTGCCAGCAGCTTTTCCGGATACTACGAGCAGTACTTC,CASSFSGYYEQYF
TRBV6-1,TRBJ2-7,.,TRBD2,TGTGCCAGTTGGGGGGGGACCAAGGGGTCCTACGAGCAGTACTTC,CASWGGTKGSYEQYF
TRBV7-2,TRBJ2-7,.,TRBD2,TGTGCCAGCAGACGGACTAGCGGGGCAGACGAGCAGTACTTC,CASRRTSGADEQYF